This T cell receptor (beta chain) is drawn from a study of shared clonotypes between healthy human individuals. General study points: Naive CD4 clonotype sharing across a few donors was 5% to 6%. Depth of sequencing was expected to influence donor clonotype sharing.

Into CD45RA+ naive and CD45RA-negative memory subsets, the CD4+ cells were split. The CDR3 consists of 15 residues. Trimming at V came to 3 bases and at J to 1 base, leaving 5 bases not matched to a gene. In germline, CDR1 is SGHNT, CDR2 YYREEE (reference sequence). This clone was detected a few times. Its matching antigen is unknown. Only in-frame clones appear in the TCRdb table, and some are missing; sequencing was by immunoSEQ multiplex PCR. The sample has around 340,000 clones; around 70% are singletons. The TCR sequence derives from a man between 25 and 39 years old in good health. The chain combines TRBV5-4 with TRBJ2-3, with TRBD2 identical over 7 bases. Material for sequencing was memory CD4+ T cells sorted from blood. Subset given: CD45RA-negative fraction. CDR3 protein: CASSSGGGGTDTQYF. The CDR3 nucleotides are TGTGCCAGCAGCTCCGGTGGGGGGGGCACAGATACGCAGTATTTT.